The 28 T cell receptor beta chains listed next were all sequenced from one sample in a study of cytomegalovirus exposure and HLA in healthy donors. The PCR used 60 Vbeta and 13 Jbeta primers. Profiled with immunoSEQ multiplex PCR; TCRdb holds only in-frame clones, not every one. The sample holds 150,000 to 200,000 clones, roughly 82% seen once. Sequenced: PBMCs. The receptors come from a woman in her forties or fifties in good health and CMV-seropositive.

The chain couples TRBV10-3 to TRBJ1-5, with a weak D call TRBD1 (5 bases). V lost 8 bases, J lost 4 bases, and 12 bases lay in between. Germline values: CDR1 ENHRY, CDR2 SYGVKD. The CDR3 consists of 13 residues. The CDR3, as DNA: TGTGCCATCCAGGGTGACCCAAATCAGCCCCAGCATTTT. Encoded protein: CAIQGDPNQPQHF.

The chain employs TRBV19 and TRBJ2-4; D gene ambiguous. Germline CDR1 LNHDA, CDR2 SQIVND (reference sequence). Trimming removed 7 bases from V and 0 bases from J, with 16 bases in between. The CDR3 extends over 16 amino acids. This chain's CDR3 is CASTRSRTLAKNIQYF. As DNA, the CDR3 is TGTGCCAGTACCCGCTCCCGCACTTTAGCCAAAAACATTCAGTACTTC.

The chain recombines TRBV4-1 with TRBJ1-2; the D gene is possibly TRBD1 (5 bases). CDR1 MGHRA and CDR2 YSYEKL come from the germline V gene. CDR3 size: 14 residues. Trimming took 4 bases from V and 2 from J, leaving 11 bases between them. The CDR3 coding sequence is TGCGCCAGCAGCCCGGGACTATCCAACTATGGCTACACCTTC. It is translated as CASSPGLSNYGYTF.

The genes are TRBV19 and TRBJ1-5, with D maybe TRBD1 (6 bases). Germline-derived CDR1 and CDR2 are LNHDA and SQIVND (reference sequence). V was pared by 6 bases and J by 1 base, with 13 bases between. CDR3 length equals 15 residues. The CDR3 sequence is CASRRTAISNQPQHF. The CDR3 DNA sequence: TGTGCCAGTAGGAGGACAGCGATAAGCAATCAGCCCCAGCATTTT. Full variable domain (rest looked up from reference TRBV19 and TRBJ1-5): DGGITQSPKYLFRKEGQNVTLSCEQNLNHDAMYWYRQDPGQGLRLIYYSQIVNDFQKGDIAEGYSVSREKKESFPLTVTSAQKNPTAFYLCASRRTAISNQPQHFGDGTRLSIL.

This chain links TRBV5-1 with TRBJ1-1; a possible D gene is TRBD1 (5 bases). CDR3 size: 17 residues. V was clipped by 0 bases and J by 1 base, with 16 bases between them. The germline V gene has CDR1 SGHRS and CDR2 YFSETQ. The CDR3 region has the DNA TGCGCCAGCAGCTTGGAGCACAGGCGTACGGGGAACACTGAAGCTTTCTTT. The encoded protein is CASSLEHRRTGNTEAFF. The full variable domain, in which reference TRBV5-1 and TRBJ1-1 provide the parts outside the CDR3, is KAGVTQTPRYLIKTRGQQVTLSCSPISGHRSVSWYQQTPGQGLQFLFEYFSETQRNKGNFPGRFSGRQFSNSRSEMNVSTLELGDSALYLCASSLEHRRTGNTEAFFGQGTRLTVV.

This clone was found a few times. The rearrangement joins TRBV5-6 to TRBJ2-6; 8 bases are shared with TRBD1. The germline CDR1 and CDR2 sequences are SGHDT and YYEEEE. This CDR3 comprises 19 residues. J gave up 0 bases and V 1 base, and 9 bases lay outside the gene matches. CDR3 nucleotide sequence: TGTGCCAGCAGCTTGCCGGGACAGGTAACAAGCTCTGGGGCCAACGTCCTGACTTTC. It specifies CASSLPGQVTSSGANVLTF.

The V gene is TRBV9, the J gene TRBJ2-5; 11 bases agree with TRBD1. CDR3 length equals 15 residues. V dropped 3 bases and J dropped 4; count of bases not matched to a gene: 5. Germline CDR1 is SGDLS and CDR2 is YYNGEE. The CDR3 region is CASSARGTGGETQYF. CDR3 coding DNA: TGTGCCAGCAGCGCCCGCGGGACAGGGGGAGAGACCCAGTACTTC. The variable domain in full, completed from reference TRBV9 and TRBJ2-5, reads DSGVTQTPKHLITATGQRVTLRCSPRSGDLSVYWYQQSLDQGLQFLIQYYNGEERAKGNILERFSAQQFPDLHSELNLSSLELGDSALYFCASSARGTGGETQYFGPGTRLLVL.

This chain joins TRBV29-1 and TRBJ2-3; tentative D call: TRBD2 (6 bases). The CDR3 has 14 amino acids. V lost 3 bases, J lost 5 bases, and 15 bases lay in between. Looked up from germline, CDR1 is SQVTM and CDR2 is ANQGSEA. The CDR3 here is CSVDGGALIDTQYF. Written as DNA, the CDR3 is TGCAGCGTTGATGGCGGGGCACTCATAGATACGCAGTATTTT.

Points on this clone: A junction end diverges from the germline sequence, so it may reflect a read error. This specimen includes other DNA sequences encoding the same CDR3. This chain uses TRBV7-8 with TRBJ2-2; D might be TRBD1 (6 bases). This CDR3 is 12 amino acids long. Germline-derived CDR1 and CDR2 are SGHVS and FQNEAQ. The CDR3 DNA sequence: TGTGCCCTGAGACGGGACACCGGGGAACTGTTTTTT. Residues: CALRRDTGELFF.

This clone was seen only a few times. This chain connects TRBV25-1 to TRBJ2-3; 9 bases map to TRBD1. Germline V CDR1 and CDR2: MGHDK, SYGVNS. V was clipped by 6 bases and J by 2 bases; unmatched bases: 3. This CDR3 is built from 14 residues. The CDR3, as DNA: TGTGCCAGCAGAGGGACAGGGACCACAGATACGCAGTATTTT. Protein: CASRGTGTTDTQYF.

This clone was recorded a few times. The chain carries TRBV5-1 and TRBJ2-1; D gene uncertain. There are 14 residues in the CDR3. The V gene lost 0 bases and the J gene lost 4 bases, with 8 bases spanning the gap. In germline, CDR1 is SGHRS, CDR2 YFSETQ. In DNA, the CDR3 is TGCGCCAGCAGCTTGGCCGTTAGATACAATGAGCAGTTCTTC. It codes for CASSLAVRYNEQFF.

This chain uses TRBV6-5 with TRBJ2-1; a possible D gene is TRBD1 (8 bases). The CDR3 consists of 15 residues. CDR1 MNHEY and CDR2 SVGAGI come from the germline V gene. The V end was cut by 6 bases, the J end by 3 bases, with 15 bases between. The CDR3 region is CASSLQGGFYNEQFF. CDR3 bases: TGTGCCAGCAGCCTACAGGGGGGGTTCTACAATGAGCAGTTCTTC.

This clone has more than one count but fewer than ten. The rearrangement joins TRBV4-2 to TRBJ2-3; D unresolved. V lost 4 bases to trimming and J lost 3 bases, with 11 bases between them. Germline V gene sequence: CDR1 LGHNA, CDR2 YNFKEQ. The CDR3 contains 14 residues. The CDR3 DNA reads as TGTGCCAGCAGCCTTGTTTTGAGTACAGATACGCAGTATTTT. Its protein is CASSLVLSTDTQYF.

This clone was recorded a few times. This chain uses TRBV7-9 with TRBJ1-1; TRBD1 aligns across 11 bases. The V and J ends lost 5 bases and 4 bases, in that order; junction bases with no gene match: 12. Per the germline V gene, CDR1 is SEHNR and CDR2 is FQNEAQ (reference sequence). This CDR3 comprises 17 residues. The CDR3 sequence is CASSTRPGTGGSTEAFF. Written as DNA, the CDR3 is TGTGCCAGCAGCACTCGTCCCGGGACAGGGGGGAGCACTGAAGCTTTCTTT. Drawing the rest from reference TRBV7-9 and TRBJ1-1, the complete variable domain is DTGVSQNPRHKITKRGQNVTFRCDPISEHNRLYWYRQTLGQGPEFLTYFQNEAQLEKSRLLSDRFSAERPKGSFSTLEIQRTEQGDSAMYLCASSTRPGTGGSTEAFFGQGTRLTVV.

V is TRBV5-1 and J is TRBJ2-5; 9 bases line up with TRBD1. The J segment lost 4 bases and the V segment lost 2 bases, leaving 3 bases of the junction unmatched. The CDR3 has 14 amino acids. Germline V gives CDR1 SGHRS, CDR2 YFSETQ. The CDR3 loop is CASSLGQGRETQYF. The CDR3, as DNA: TGCGCCAGCAGCTTAGGACAGGGGCGAGAGACCCAGTACTTC. The full variable domain, in which reference TRBV5-1 and TRBJ2-5 provide the parts outside the CDR3, is KAGVTQTPRYLIKTRGQQVTLSCSPISGHRSVSWYQQTPGQGLQFLFEYFSETQRNKGNFPGRFSGRQFSNSRSEMNVSTLELGDSALYLCASSLGQGRETQYFGPGTRLLVL.

This rearrangement joins TRBV19 to TRBJ1-2; 7 bases line up with TRBD1. This CDR3 spans 14 amino acids. CDR1 is LNHDA and CDR2 is SQIVND in the germline V gene (reference sequence). The J segment lost 8 bases and the V segment lost 5 bases, leaving 11 bases of the junction unmatched. The CDR3 sequence is CASSSPYRGRGYTF. CDR3 DNA: TGTGCCAGTAGTTCCCCCTACAGGGGCCGCGGCTACACCTTC.

The CDR3: CASSPNRGSTTEAFF. The CDR3 DNA follows: TGTGCCAGCAGCCCCAACAGGGGTTCGACCACTGAAGCTTTCTTT. The rearrangement joins TRBV11-2 to TRBJ1-1, with TRBD1 matching 7 bases. The germline V gene has CDR1 SGHAT and CDR2 FQNNGV. CDR3 length: 15 amino acids. The V segment lost 5 bases and the J segment 4 bases; nucleotides outside the gene matches: 10.

The table lists this clone with a count of one. V usage is TRBV2 and J usage is TRBJ1-2, with TRBD1 identical over 8 bases. This CDR3 spans 15 amino acids. CDR1 and CDR2 from the germline V gene are SNHLY and FYNNEI. V lost 2 bases and J lost 5; bases outside the gene matches: 7. The CDR3 reads CASSERTGKAYGYTF. The CDR3 DNA reads as TGTGCCAGCAGTGAACGGACAGGGAAGGCTTATGGCTACACCTTC.

This chain links TRBV7-9 with TRBJ1-4; TRBD1 agrees at 7 bases. Losses at the gene ends were 2 bases for V and 8 bases for J; bases not matched to a gene: 8. Germline-derived CDR1 and CDR2 are SEHNR and FQNEAQ (reference sequence). The CDR3 sequence is 15 residues long. Written as DNA, the CDR3 is TGTGCCAGCAGCTTATCAAAGGGGGCAGGGGAAAAACTGTTTTTT. Protein: CASSLSKGAGEKLFF.

J is TRBJ1-5 and V is TRBV2; TRBD1 agrees at 7 bases. Germline V gene lookup returns CDR1 SNHLY and CDR2 FYNNEI. With V trimmed by 4 bases and J by 6 bases, 6 bases remained unmatched. CDR3 length: 14 amino acids. The CDR3 loop reads CASSGQGEAQPQHF. CDR3 coding DNA: TGTGCCAGCAGTGGTCAGGGGGAGGCTCAGCCCCAGCATTTT.

The chain carries TRBV7-6 and TRBJ2-3; weak D call: TRBD2 (6 bases). This CDR3 is 14 amino acids long. The germline V gene has CDR1 SGHVS and CDR2 FNYEAQ. V was pared by 2 bases and J by 6 bases, with 12 bases between. In DNA, the CDR3 is TGTGCCAGCAGCTTAAAACGGGGGTATGATACGCAGTATTTT. This translates into CASSLKRGYDTQYF.

The genes are TRBV10-3 and TRBJ1-1, with a tentative D call TRBD1 (6 bases). Looked up from germline, CDR1 is ENHRY and CDR2 is SYGVKD. V lost 4 bases and J 5 bases, leaving 14 bases between the germline ends. The CDR3 runs 14 residues. CDR3 DNA: TGTGCCATCAGTGCGGGGGGCATGTTGACTGAAGCTTTCTTT. This codes for CAISAGGMLTEAFF.

The chain employs TRBV2 and TRBJ2-5; D might be TRBD1 (6 bases). The V and J ends lost 6 bases and 4 bases respectively, with 15 bases between them. The CDR3 covers 14 residues. From germline, CDR1 is SNHLY and CDR2 FYNNEI. This chain's CDR3 is CASSLDRFPETQYF. The CDR3 coding sequence is TGTGCCAGCAGCCTAGACAGGTTCCCAGAGACCCAGTACTTC.

A few counts support this clone. The rearrangement uses TRBV5-8 and TRBJ1-6; D is ambiguous. This CDR3 is built from 13 residues. The germline gives CDR1 SGHTS, CDR2 YDEGEE. The V gene lost 1 base and the J gene lost 6 bases, with 5 bases spanning the gap. CDR3 DNA: TGTGCCAGCAGCTTGACAGCTAATTCACCCCTCCACTTT. Amino acids: CASSLTANSPLHF.

This chain links TRBV5-1 with TRBJ2-5; D is possibly TRBD1 (5 bases). The CDR3 covers 13 residues. The germline V and J ends were trimmed by 4 bases and 9 bases, with 16 bases remaining between them. Germline V gene data show CDR1 as SGHRS and CDR2 as YFSETQ. The CDR3: CASSPASEGAQYF. In DNA form, the CDR3 reads TGCGCCAGCAGCCCCGCTAGTGAAGGGGCCCAGTACTTC.

This clone was detected once. The chain couples TRBV5-4 to TRBJ1-3, with 9 bases that match TRBD1. The CDR3 totals 14 residues. The J segment lost 8 bases and the V segment lost 5 bases, leaving 8 bases of the junction unmatched. Germline V CDR1 and CDR2: SGHNT, YYREEE (reference sequence). The CDR3 DNA sequence: TGTGCCAGCAGGGCCCGGGACAGGGCGGACACCATATATTTT. Encoded protein: CASRARDRADTIYF.

This chain joins TRBV6-5 and TRBJ1-2, with 7 bases fitting TRBD1. In germline, CDR1 is MNHEY, CDR2 SVGAGI. The CDR3 loop spans 15 amino acids. The V gene end was trimmed by 6 bases and the J gene end by 0 bases; junction bases not matched to a gene: 7. CDR3 sequence: CASRVDREPNYGYTF. CDR3 in DNA: TGTGCCAGCAGAGTCGACAGGGAGCCTAACTATGGCTACACCTTC.

The V call is TRBV29-1, the J call TRBJ2-1, with 8 bases aligning to TRBD1. Per germline, CDR1 SQVTM and CDR2 ANQGSEA. Trimming cost V 4 bases and J 9 bases; bases outside gene matches: 5. The CDR3 length is 12 residues. The CDR3 DNA reads TGCAGCGTTGGGACAGGGCTTGCTGAGCAGTTCTTC. Its protein is CSVGTGLAEQFF.